The 8 T cell receptor beta chains below were found in one sample sequenced in a study of cytomegalovirus exposure and HLA in healthy donors. Primers: 60 Vbeta forward and 13 Jbeta reverse. Assay: immunoSEQ multiplex PCR; the TCRdb copy retains only in-frame clones and omits some. Of 100,000 to 150,000 clones listed, 82% are singletons. Material for sequencing was PBMCs. Receptors originate from a woman between 18 and 30 years old in good health and CMV-seronegative.

The V call is TRBV10-3, the J call TRBJ1-5, with D uncertain. Trimming took 5 bases from V and 0 from J, leaving 5 bases between them. The CDR3 runs 13 residues. The germline CDR1 and CDR2 sequences are ENHRY and SYGVKD. CDR3 in amino acids: CAISLDSNQPQHF. The CDR3 DNA sequence: TGTGCCATCAGTCTAGATAGCAATCAGCCCCAGCATTTT.

This chain uses TRBV28 with TRBJ1-2; 12 bases align to TRBD1. This CDR3 contains 17 residues. Losses at the gene ends were 10 bases for V and 4 bases for J; bases not matched to a gene: 16. Germline V lookup: CDR1 MDHEN, CDR2 SYDVKM. As DNA, the CDR3 is TGTGCCACCACCCAACGAACACCGGGACAGGGGGCCTATGGCTACACCTTC. Amino acid sequence: CATTQRTPGQGAYGYTF.

The V gene is TRBV10-2, the J gene TRBJ1-2, with 7 bases matching TRBD1. CDR3 length: 15 amino acids. Trimming cost V 4 bases and J 2 bases; bases outside gene matches: 7. The V gene's germline CDR1 is WSHSY and CDR2 SAAADI. The CDR3 here is CASSARTGANYGYTF. For the CDR3, the DNA is TGCGCCAGCAGTGCCCGGACAGGTGCAAACTATGGCTACACCTTC.

Written as DNA, the CDR3 is TGTGCCAGCTGTCGACTATCGGCAGCGGGACTCCCAGCTGAGCAGTTCTTC. This sequence encodes CASCRLSAAGLPAEQFF. The rearrangement joins TRBV2 to TRBJ2-1; 7 bases align to TRBD2. V gave up 8 bases and J gave up 9 bases; unmatched junction bases: 22. The CDR3 length is 17 residues. Germline values: CDR1 SNHLY, CDR2 FYNNEI.

The chain combines TRBV6-1 with TRBJ2-7; D uncertain. V lost 6 bases and J 3 bases, leaving 9 bases between the germline ends. The germline V gene encodes CDR1 MNHNS and CDR2 SASEGT. The CDR3 runs 12 residues. The CDR3 sequence is CASSHLDYEQYF. CDR3 DNA sequence: TGTGCCAGCAGCCATCTAGACTACGAGCAGTACTTC.

The rearrangement joins TRBV18 to TRBJ2-7; 9 bases align to TRBD2. Trimming cost V 3 bases and J 0 bases; bases outside gene matches: 3. Germline CDR1 and CDR2: KGHSH and LQKENI. The CDR3 is 15 amino acids. CDR3 sequence (DNA): TGTGCCAGCTCACCGAGGACTAGCGTCTCCTACGAGCAGTACTTC. It specifies CASSPRTSVSYEQYF.

This chain links TRBV5-4 with TRBJ2-1, with D hard to call. This CDR3 region has 15 residues. V lost 0 bases and J 5 bases, leaving 12 bases between the germline ends. In germline, CDR1 is SGHNT, CDR2 YYREEE (reference sequence). The CDR3 loop reads CASSLAVPGNNEQFF. In DNA, the CDR3 is TGTGCCAGCAGCTTGGCCGTTCCAGGCAACAATGAGCAGTTCTTC.

The V gene is TRBV7-2, the J gene TRBJ2-7; 7 bases align to TRBD2. The CDR3 is made up of 15 amino acids. V was clipped by 7 bases and J by 1 base; unmatched bases: 10. Germline CDR1 is SGHTA and CDR2 is FQGNSA. The CDR3 DNA follows: TGTGCCAGCACCCTGGGGGGGGTTAAATCCTACGAGCAGTACTTC. Protein product: CASTLGGVKSYEQYF.